A selection of T cell receptor beta chains follows, all from one sample in a study of shared clonotypes between healthy human individuals. The assay was immunoSEQ multiplex PCR, and TCRdb's table has in-frame clones only and misses some. The profile shows around 2,000,000 clones, just under 95% of them singletons. Source material: naive CD8+ T cells sorted from blood. The source of these receptors is a man aged 18 to 30 in good health. CDR3s include the opening cysteine and the closing phenylalanine or tryptophan. The order of the fields is clone size, J gene, D gene, V gene, CDR3 protein, CDR3 DNA. A D gene is named only where the DNA matches it firmly. The listing skips clone size in some rows; elsewhere it reads once, few, many or a size class.

clone size: -; J gene: TRBJ2-7; D gene: TRBD1; V gene: TRBV11-2; CDR3 protein: CASSLVGTGFATYEQYF; CDR3 DNA: TGTGCCAGCAGCTTAGTGGGGACAGGGTTTGCGACCTACGAGCAGTACTTC
clone size: once; J gene: TRBJ2-7; D gene: -; V gene: TRBV19; CDR3 protein: CASQPRRSSYEQYF; CDR3 DNA: TGTGCCAGTCAGCCCCGGCGGAGCTCCTACGAGCAGTACTTC
clone size: -; J gene: TRBJ2-1; D gene: TRBD1; V gene: TRBV9; CDR3 protein: CASSGFLDRSYNEQFF; CDR3 DNA: TGTGCCAGCAGCGGGTTTCTGGACAGGTCCTACAATGAGCAGTTCTTC
clone size: once; J gene: TRBJ2-3; D gene: -; V gene: TRBV5-6; CDR3 protein: CASTSLQQVMQYF; CDR3 DNA: TGTGCCAGCACCTCACTTCAACAGGTGATGCAGTATTTT
clone size: -; J gene: TRBJ1-1; D gene: -; V gene: TRBV5-6; CDR3 protein: CASSLSGDDTEAFF; CDR3 DNA: TGTGCCAGCAGCTTATCCGGGGATGACACTGAAGCTTTCTTT
clone size: once; J gene: TRBJ2-1; D gene: -; V gene: TRBV5-1; CDR3 protein: CASSPYGDNEQFF; CDR3 DNA: TGCGCCAGCAGCCCCTACGGGGACAATGAGCAGTTCTTC
clone size: -; J gene: TRBJ1-2; D gene: -; V gene: TRBV27; CDR3 protein: CASIFWGRVYGYTF; CDR3 DNA: TGTGCCAGCATTTTTTGGGGCCGTGTCTATGGCTACACCTTC
clone size: -; J gene: TRBJ1-2; D gene: -; V gene: TRBV5-6; CDR3 protein: CASSLGGVGGYTF; CDR3 DNA: TGTGCCAGCAGCCTGGGAGGGGTAGGCGGCTACACCTTC
clone size: -; J gene: TRBJ1-2; D gene: TRBD1; V gene: TRBV2; CDR3 protein: CASSQSTGVTNYGYTF; CDR3 DNA: TGTGCCAGCAGTCAATCGACAGGGGTAACTAACTATGGCTACACCTTC
clone size: -; J gene: TRBJ2-7; D gene: -; V gene: TRBV6-5; CDR3 protein: CASSYRQQVPEQYF; CDR3 DNA: TGTGCCAGCAGTTACAGGCAACAGGTTCCCGAGCAGTACTTC
clone size: -; J gene: TRBJ2-5; D gene: -; V gene: TRBV7-8; CDR3 protein: CASSHYPSYRIQETQYF; CDR3 DNA: TGTGCCAGCAGCCACTACCCGTCCTACAGGATCCAAGAGACCCAGTACTTC
clone size: -; J gene: TRBJ2-1; D gene: TRBD2; V gene: TRBV30; CDR3 protein: CAWSIAGGLDEQFF; CDR3 DNA: TGTGCCTGGAGTATAGCGGGGGGGCTGGATGAGCAGTTCTTC
clone size: -; J gene: TRBJ2-2; D gene: TRBD2; V gene: TRBV6-5; CDR3 protein: CASRTSGELFF; CDR3 DNA: TGTGCCAGTCGGACTAGCGGGGAGCTGTTTTTT
clone size: -; J gene: TRBJ2-3; D gene: TRBD2; V gene: TRBV6-1; CDR3 protein: CASSEIAGVPTDTQYF; CDR3 DNA: TGTGCCAGCAGTGAAATTGCGGGAGTCCCCACAGATACGCAGTATTTT
clone size: -; J gene: TRBJ1-1; D gene: TRBD1; V gene: TRBV6-5; CDR3 protein: CASSSQGAAEAFF; CDR3 DNA: TGTGCCAGCAGCTCCCAGGGGGCAGCTGAAGCTTTCTTT
clone size: -; J gene: TRBJ1-1; D gene: -; V gene: TRBV6-5; CDR3 protein: CASREGWRTEAFF; CDR3 DNA: TGTGCCAGCAGAGAAGGTTGGAGGACTGAAGCTTTCTTT
clone size: -; J gene: TRBJ2-1; D gene: TRBD2; V gene: TRBV9; CDR3 protein: CASSVAPGGTANEQFF; CDR3 DNA: TGTGCCAGCAGCGTAGCCCCGGGGGGAACAGCCAATGAGCAGTTCTTC
clone size: -; J gene: TRBJ2-7; D gene: TRBD1; V gene: TRBV27; CDR3 protein: CASSLLGQGFHEQYF; CDR3 DNA: TGTGCCAGCAGTTTACTGGGACAGGGGTTCCACGAGCAGTACTTC
clone size: -; J gene: TRBJ2-7; D gene: -; V gene: TRBV30; CDR3 protein: CAWSGQPYEQYF; CDR3 DNA: TGTGCCTGGAGTGGACAGCCCTACGAGCAGTACTTC
clone size: -; J gene: TRBJ2-2; D gene: -; V gene: TRBV19; CDR3 protein: CASRGELGELFF; CDR3 DNA: TGTGCCAGTAGGGGGGAACTCGGGGAGCTGTTTTTT
clone size: -; J gene: TRBJ1-5; D gene: -; V gene: TRBV25-1; CDR3 protein: CASSDGLSNQPQHF; CDR3 DNA: TGTGCCAGCAGTGACGGGTTAAGCAATCAGCCCCAGCATTTT
clone size: few; J gene: TRBJ2-7; D gene: TRBD1; V gene: TRBV5-1; CDR3 protein: CASSVLTLGQGFDEQYF; CDR3 DNA: TGCGCCAGCAGCGTACTTACCCTGGGACAGGGGTTCGACGAGCAGTACTTC
clone size: -; J gene: TRBJ2-3; D gene: TRBD2; V gene: TRBV5-1; CDR3 protein: CASSAGTSGRATDTQYF; CDR3 DNA: TGCGCCAGCAGCGCCGGGACTAGCGGGAGGGCAACAGATACGCAGTATTTT
clone size: -; J gene: TRBJ1-4; D gene: -; V gene: TRBV19; CDR3 protein: CASRDEKLFF; CDR3 DNA: TGTGCCAGTAGGGACGAAAAACTGTTTTTT
clone size: -; J gene: TRBJ1-4; D gene: -; V gene: TRBV7-9; CDR3 protein: CASSLDGGRNEKLFF; CDR3 DNA: TGTGCCAGCAGCTTAGACGGTGGAAGGAACGAAAAACTGTTTTTT
clone size: -; J gene: TRBJ2-1; D gene: -; V gene: TRBV12-1; CDR3 protein: CASSFGKSHNEQFF; CDR3 DNA: TGTGCCAGCAGCTTTGGGAAGAGCCACAATGAGCAGTTCTTC
clone size: -; J gene: TRBJ2-2; D gene: -; V gene: TRBV2; CDR3 protein: CVGQRDTGELFF; CDR3 DNA: TGTGTCGGACAGAGGGACACCGGGGAGCTGTTTTTT
clone size: -; J gene: TRBJ2-3; D gene: -; V gene: TRBV6-6; CDR3 protein: CASSYSEGPSADTQYF; CDR3 DNA: TGTGCCAGCAGTTACTCCGAGGGACCCTCCGCAGATACGCAGTATTTT
clone size: -; J gene: TRBJ1-5; D gene: -; V gene: TRBV28; CDR3 protein: CASSPSDGYSNQPQHF; CDR3 DNA: TGTGCCAGCAGTCCCTCGGACGGCTATAGCAATCAGCCCCAGCATTTT
clone size: once; J gene: TRBJ1-2; D gene: -; V gene: TRBV11-2; CDR3 protein: CASSLGWGNYGYTF; CDR3 DNA: TGTGCCAGCAGCTTAGGCTGGGGGAACTATGGCTACACCTTC
clone size: -; J gene: TRBJ2-7; D gene: -; V gene: TRBV7-9; CDR3 protein: CASSPTWGYEQYF; CDR3 DNA: TGTGCCAGCAGCCCTACGTGGGGCTACGAGCAGTACTTC
clone size: -; J gene: TRBJ1-4; D gene: -; V gene: TRBV30; CDR3 protein: CAWSQGQGNEKLFF; CDR3 DNA: TGTGCCTGGTCTCAAGGCCAGGGTAATGAAAAACTGTTTTTT
clone size: -; J gene: TRBJ2-6; D gene: -; V gene: TRBV27; CDR3 protein: CASSSMGVTGANVLTF; CDR3 DNA: TGTGCCAGCAGTTCCATGGGAGTAACTGGGGCCAACGTCCTGACTTTC
clone size: -; J gene: TRBJ1-2; D gene: -; V gene: TRBV7-2; CDR3 protein: CASSLIQDYGYTF; CDR3 DNA: TGTGCCAGCAGTTTAATACAGGATTATGGCTACACCTTC
clone size: -; J gene: TRBJ2-7; D gene: -; V gene: TRBV6-5; CDR3 protein: CASSYGGTLSYEQYF; CDR3 DNA: TGTGCCAGCAGTTACGGCGGGACCCTTTCCTACGAGCAGTACTTC
clone size: -; J gene: TRBJ2-5; D gene: -; V gene: TRBV5-1; CDR3 protein: CASSPRAGGETQYF; CDR3 DNA: TGCGCCAGCAGCCCCCGGGCAGGCGGGGAGACCCAGTACTTC
clone size: -; J gene: TRBJ2-7; D gene: TRBD2; V gene: TRBV29-1; CDR3 protein: CSVVGAVEAGLYEQYF; CDR3 DNA: TGCAGCGTTGTCGGGGCGGTGGAAGCGGGACTCTACGAGCAGTACTTC
clone size: once; J gene: TRBJ2-1; D gene: -; V gene: TRBV28; CDR3 protein: CASSTSRDRTYNEQFF; CDR3 DNA: TGTGCCAGCAGTACCTCCCGGGACCGTACATACAATGAGCAGTTCTTC
clone size: -; J gene: TRBJ2-1; D gene: -; V gene: TRBV13; CDR3 protein: CASSPGTGNEQFF; CDR3 DNA: TGTGCCAGCAGCCCAGGGACTGGCAATGAGCAGTTCTTC
clone size: -; J gene: TRBJ2-7; D gene: TRBD1; V gene: TRBV4-1; CDR3 protein: CASSQAGQGKYEQYF; CDR3 DNA: TGCGCCAGCAGCCAAGCCGGACAGGGGAAGTACGAGCAGTACTTC
clone size: -; J gene: TRBJ2-7; D gene: TRBD1; V gene: TRBV2; CDR3 protein: CASSPGQISYEQYF; CDR3 DNA: TGTGCCAGCAGCCCGGGACAGATCTCCTACGAGCAGTACTTC
clone size: -; J gene: TRBJ2-1; D gene: TRBD1; V gene: TRBV4-1; CDR3 protein: CASSHANPTGGQFF; CDR3 DNA: TGCGCCAGCAGCCACGCCAACCCGACAGGGGGCCAGTTCTTC
clone size: -; J gene: TRBJ2-1; D gene: TRBD2; V gene: TRBV28; CDR3 protein: CASSGIAGGPRNEQFF; CDR3 DNA: TGTGCCAGCAGTGGGATAGCGGGAGGGCCTCGCAATGAGCAGTTCTTC
clone size: -; J gene: TRBJ2-7; D gene: TRBD1; V gene: TRBV14; CDR3 protein: CASSQVRGRGYEQYF; CDR3 DNA: TGTGCCAGCAGCCAAGTGAGGGGGCGCGGCTACGAGCAGTACTTC